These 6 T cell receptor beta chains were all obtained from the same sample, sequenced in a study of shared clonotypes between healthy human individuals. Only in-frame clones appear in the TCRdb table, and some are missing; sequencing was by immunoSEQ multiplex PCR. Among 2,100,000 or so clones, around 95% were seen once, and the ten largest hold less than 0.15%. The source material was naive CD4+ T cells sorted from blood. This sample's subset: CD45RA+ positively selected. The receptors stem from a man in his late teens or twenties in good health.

The CDR3 region is CASSPSGPEQFF. The CDR3 DNA sequence: TGTGCCAGCAGCCCCAGCGGACCGGAGCAGTTCTTC. J is TRBJ2-1 and V is TRBV11-3; D perhaps matches TRBD2 (5 bases). The CDR3 contains 12 residues. Looked up from germline, CDR1 is SGHNT and CDR2 is YENEEA. V was pared by 5 bases and J by 10 bases, with 12 bases between.

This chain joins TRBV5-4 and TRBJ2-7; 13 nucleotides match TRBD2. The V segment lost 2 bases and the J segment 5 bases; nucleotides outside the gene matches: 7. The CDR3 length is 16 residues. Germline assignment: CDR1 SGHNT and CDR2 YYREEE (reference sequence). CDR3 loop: CASSFLGTSGINEQYF. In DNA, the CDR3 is TGTGCCAGCAGCTTCCTGGGGACTAGCGGGATCAACGAGCAGTACTTC.

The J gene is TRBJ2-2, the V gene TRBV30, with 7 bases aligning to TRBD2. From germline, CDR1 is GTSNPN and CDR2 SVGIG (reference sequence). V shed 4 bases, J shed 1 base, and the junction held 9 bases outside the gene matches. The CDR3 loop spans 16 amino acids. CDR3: CAWNTPGGMNTGELFF. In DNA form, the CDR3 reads TGTGCCTGGAATACCCCCGGGGGGATGAACACCGGGGAGCTGTTTTTT.

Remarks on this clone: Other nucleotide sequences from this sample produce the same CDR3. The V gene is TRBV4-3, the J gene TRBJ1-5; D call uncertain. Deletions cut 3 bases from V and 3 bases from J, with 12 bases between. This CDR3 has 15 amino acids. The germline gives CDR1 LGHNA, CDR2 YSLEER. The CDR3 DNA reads TGCGCCAGCAGCCAGTTCAGAGGTTTCAATCAGCCCCAGCATTTT. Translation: CASSQFRGFNQPQHF.

CDR3 sequence: CASKGEGFNQPQHF. CDR3 bases: TGTGCCAGCAAAGGGGAAGGGTTCAATCAGCCCCAGCATTTT. The chain couples TRBV25-1 to TRBJ1-5; D possibly corresponds to TRBD1 (5 bases). V was cut by 7 bases and J by 3 bases, with 13 bases left in between. Looked up from germline, CDR1 is MGHDK and CDR2 is SYGVNS. This CDR3 spans 14 amino acids.

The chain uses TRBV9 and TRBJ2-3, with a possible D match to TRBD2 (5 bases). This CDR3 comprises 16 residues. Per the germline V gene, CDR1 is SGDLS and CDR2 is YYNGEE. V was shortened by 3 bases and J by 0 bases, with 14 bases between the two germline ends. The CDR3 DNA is TGTGCCAGCAGCGCTCAGACGGGATCTAGCACAGATACGCAGTATTTT. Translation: CASSAQTGSSTDTQYF.